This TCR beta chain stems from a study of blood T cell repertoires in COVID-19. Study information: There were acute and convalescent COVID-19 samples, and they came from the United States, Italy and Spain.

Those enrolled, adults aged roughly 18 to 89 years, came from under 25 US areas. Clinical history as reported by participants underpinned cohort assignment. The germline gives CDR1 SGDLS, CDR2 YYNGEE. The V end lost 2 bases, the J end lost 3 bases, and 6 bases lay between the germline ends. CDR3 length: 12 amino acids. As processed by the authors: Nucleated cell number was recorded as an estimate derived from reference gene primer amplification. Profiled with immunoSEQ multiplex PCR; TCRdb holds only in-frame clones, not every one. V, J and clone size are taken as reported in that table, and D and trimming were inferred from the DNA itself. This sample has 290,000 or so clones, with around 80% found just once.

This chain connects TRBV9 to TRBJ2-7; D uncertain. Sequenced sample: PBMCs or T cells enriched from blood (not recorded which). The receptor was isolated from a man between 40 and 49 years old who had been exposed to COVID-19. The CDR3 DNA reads TGTGCCAGCAGCGTGTCAGACTACGAGCAGTACTTC. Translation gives CASSVSDYEQYF.